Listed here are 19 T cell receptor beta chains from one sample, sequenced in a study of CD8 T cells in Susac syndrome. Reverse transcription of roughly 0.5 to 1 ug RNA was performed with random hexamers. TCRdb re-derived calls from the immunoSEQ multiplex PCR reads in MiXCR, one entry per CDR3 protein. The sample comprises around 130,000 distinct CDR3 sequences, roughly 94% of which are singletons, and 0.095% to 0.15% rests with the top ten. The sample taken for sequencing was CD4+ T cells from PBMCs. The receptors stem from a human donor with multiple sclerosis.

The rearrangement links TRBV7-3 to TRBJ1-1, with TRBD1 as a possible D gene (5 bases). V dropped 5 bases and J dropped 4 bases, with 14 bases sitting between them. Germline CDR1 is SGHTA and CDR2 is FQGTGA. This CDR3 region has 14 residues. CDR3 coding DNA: TGTGCCAGCAGCCCAAGGGGTTACGGCACTGAAGCTTTCTTT. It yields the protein CASSPRGYGTEAFF. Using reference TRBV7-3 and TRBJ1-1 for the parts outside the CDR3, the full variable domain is GAGVSQTPSNKVTEKGKYVELRCDPISGHTALYWYRQSLGQGPEFLIYFQGTGAADDSGLPNDRFFAVRPEGSVSTLKIQRTERGDSAVYLCASSPRGYGTEAFFGQGTRLTVV.

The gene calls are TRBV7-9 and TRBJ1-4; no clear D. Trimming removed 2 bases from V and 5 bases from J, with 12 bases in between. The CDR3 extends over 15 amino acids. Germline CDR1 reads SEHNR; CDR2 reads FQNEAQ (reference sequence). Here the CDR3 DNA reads TGTGCCAGCAGCTTAAACCGAGGGATAAATGAAAAACTGTTTTTT. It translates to CASSLNRGINEKLFF.

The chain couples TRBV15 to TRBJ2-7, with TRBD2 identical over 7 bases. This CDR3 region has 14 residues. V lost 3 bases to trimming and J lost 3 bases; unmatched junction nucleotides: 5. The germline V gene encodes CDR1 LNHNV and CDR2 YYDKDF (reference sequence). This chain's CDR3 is CATSRTAGDYEQYF. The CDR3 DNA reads TGTGCCACCAGCAGGACGGCGGGAGACTACGAGCAGTACTTC.

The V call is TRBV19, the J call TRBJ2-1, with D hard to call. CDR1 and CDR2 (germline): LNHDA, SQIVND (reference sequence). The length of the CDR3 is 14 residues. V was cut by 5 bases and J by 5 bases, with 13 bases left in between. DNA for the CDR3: TGTGCCAGTAGTCGGAGATACGAAAACAATGAGCAGTTCTTC. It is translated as CASSRRYENNEQFF.

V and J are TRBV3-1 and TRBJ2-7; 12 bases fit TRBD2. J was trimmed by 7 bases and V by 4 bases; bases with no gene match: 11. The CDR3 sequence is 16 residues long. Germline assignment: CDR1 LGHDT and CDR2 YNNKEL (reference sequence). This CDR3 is CASSPRTSGILGEQYF. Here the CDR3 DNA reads TGTGCCAGCAGCCCGAGGACTAGCGGGATTCTGGGGGAGCAGTACTTC.

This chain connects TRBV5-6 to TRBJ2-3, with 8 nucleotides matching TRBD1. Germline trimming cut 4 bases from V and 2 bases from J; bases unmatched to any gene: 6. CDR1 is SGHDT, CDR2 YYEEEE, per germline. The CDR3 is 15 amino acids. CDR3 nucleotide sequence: TGTGCCAGCAGCGACCAGGGGGCTTCCACAGATACGCAGTATTTT. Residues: CASSDQGASTDTQYF.

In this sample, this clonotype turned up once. CDR3 DNA sequence: TGTGCCAGCAGTCCCCGAGTACAGGGTTTTTATGGCTACACCTTC. Encoded protein: CASSPRVQGFYGYTF. J is TRBJ1-2 and V is TRBV12-3 or TRBV12-4, with D possibly being TRBD1 (6 bases). The germline V and J ends were trimmed by 5 bases and 5 bases, with 18 bases remaining between them. This CDR3 spans 15 amino acids.

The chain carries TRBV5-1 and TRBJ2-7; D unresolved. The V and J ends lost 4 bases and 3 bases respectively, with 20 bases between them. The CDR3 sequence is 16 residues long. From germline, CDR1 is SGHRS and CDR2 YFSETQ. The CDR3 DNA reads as TGCGCCAGCAGCCCGGCGATGGTGCCCCCTCTCTACGAGCAGTACTTC. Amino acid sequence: CASSPAMVPPLYEQYF.

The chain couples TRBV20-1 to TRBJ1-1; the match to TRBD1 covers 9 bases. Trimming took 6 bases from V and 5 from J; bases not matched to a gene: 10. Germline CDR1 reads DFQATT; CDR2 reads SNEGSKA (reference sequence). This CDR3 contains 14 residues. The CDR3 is CSAEPGTGSTEAFF. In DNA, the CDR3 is TGCAGTGCCGAACCCGGGACAGGGTCGACTGAAGCTTTCTTT.

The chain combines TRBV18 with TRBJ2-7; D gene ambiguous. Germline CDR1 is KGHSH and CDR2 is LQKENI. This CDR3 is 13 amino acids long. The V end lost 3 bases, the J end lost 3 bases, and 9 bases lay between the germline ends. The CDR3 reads CASSPRGYYEQYF. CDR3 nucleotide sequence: TGTGCCAGCTCACCGAGAGGATACTACGAGCAGTACTTC.

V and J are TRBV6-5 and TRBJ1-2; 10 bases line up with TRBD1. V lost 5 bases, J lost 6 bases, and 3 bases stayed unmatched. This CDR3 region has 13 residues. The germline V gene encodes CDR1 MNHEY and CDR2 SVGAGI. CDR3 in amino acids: CASSEDRGNGYTF. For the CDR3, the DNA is TGTGCCAGCAGTGAGGACAGGGGGAATGGCTACACCTTC.

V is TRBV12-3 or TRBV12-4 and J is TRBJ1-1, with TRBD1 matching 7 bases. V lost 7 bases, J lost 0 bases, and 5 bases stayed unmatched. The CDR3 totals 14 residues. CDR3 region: CASTSDRMNTEAFF. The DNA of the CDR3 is TGTGCCAGCACCTCGGACAGGATGAACACTGAAGCTTTCTTT.

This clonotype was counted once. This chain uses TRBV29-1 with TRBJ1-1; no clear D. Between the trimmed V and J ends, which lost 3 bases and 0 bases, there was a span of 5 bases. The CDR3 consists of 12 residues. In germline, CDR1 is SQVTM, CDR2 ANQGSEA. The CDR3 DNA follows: TGCAGCGTTGAGCGCATGAACACTGAAGCTTTCTTT. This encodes CSVERMNTEAFF.

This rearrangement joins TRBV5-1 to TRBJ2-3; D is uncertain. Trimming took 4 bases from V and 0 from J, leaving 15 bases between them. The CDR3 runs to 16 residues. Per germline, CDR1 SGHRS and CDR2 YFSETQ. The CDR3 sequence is CASSPESRQSTDTQYF. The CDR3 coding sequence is TGCGCCAGCAGCCCCGAGTCCCGACAAAGCACAGATACGCAGTATTTT.

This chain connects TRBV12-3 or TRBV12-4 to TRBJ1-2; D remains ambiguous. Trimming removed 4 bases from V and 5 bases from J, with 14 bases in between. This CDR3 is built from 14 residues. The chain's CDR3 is CASSSHLLQYGYTF. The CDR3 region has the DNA TGTGCCAGCAGTTCCCACCTCCTACAATATGGCTACACCTTC.

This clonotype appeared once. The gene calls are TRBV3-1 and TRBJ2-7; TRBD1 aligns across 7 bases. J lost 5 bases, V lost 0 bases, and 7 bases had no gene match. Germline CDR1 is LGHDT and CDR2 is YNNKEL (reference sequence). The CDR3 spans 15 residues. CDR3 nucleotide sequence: TGTGCCAGCAGCCAAGATTACGCCAGGGGGAACGAGCAGTACTTC. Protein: CASSQDYARGNEQYF.

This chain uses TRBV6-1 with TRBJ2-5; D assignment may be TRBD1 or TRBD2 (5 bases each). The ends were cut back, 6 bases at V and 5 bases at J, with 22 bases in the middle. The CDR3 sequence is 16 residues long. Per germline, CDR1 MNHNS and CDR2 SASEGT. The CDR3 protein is CASRGPGLSPAETQYF. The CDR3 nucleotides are TGTGCCAGCAGGGGGCCGGGGTTAAGCCCTGCGGAGACCCAGTACTTC.

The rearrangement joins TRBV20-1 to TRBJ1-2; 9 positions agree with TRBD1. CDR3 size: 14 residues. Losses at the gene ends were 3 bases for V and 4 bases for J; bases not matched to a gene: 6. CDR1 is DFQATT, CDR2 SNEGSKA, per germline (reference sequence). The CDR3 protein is CSARNTGGLYGYTF. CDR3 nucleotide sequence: TGCAGTGCTAGGAACACAGGGGGCCTCTATGGCTACACCTTC.

For the CDR3, the DNA is TGTGCCAGCAGCCAAGCCGACACCACAGAAGCTTTCTTT. Its translation is CASSQADTTEAFF. V is TRBV3-1 and J is TRBJ1-1; D gene ambiguous. V dropped 1 base and J dropped 8 bases, with 11 bases sitting between them. Germline V gene sequence: CDR1 LGHDT, CDR2 YNNKEL (reference sequence). The CDR3 loop spans 13 amino acids. Using reference TRBV3-1 and TRBJ1-1 for the parts outside the CDR3, the full variable domain is DTAVSQTPKYLVTQMGNDKSIKCEQNLGHDTMYWYKQDSKKFLKIMFSYNNKELIINETVPNRFSPKSPDKAHLNLHINSLELGDSAVYFCASSQADTTEAFFGQGTRLTVV.